One and the same sample provided the 28 T cell receptor beta chains below, sequenced in a study of cytomegalovirus exposure and HLA in healthy donors. Primers: 60 Vbeta forward and 13 Jbeta reverse. Sequenced by immunoSEQ multiplex PCR; TCRdb stores in-frame clones only, minus some. The table lists under 200,000 clones, roughly 72% of them singletons. Specimen: PBMCs. These receptors all stem from a man aged 30 to 45 in good health and CMV-seronegative.

In the case of this clone: The sample holds other DNA sequences that translate to the same CDR3. The V gene is TRBV6-6, the J gene TRBJ1-1, with TRBD1 as a possible D gene (6 bases). V was pared by 0 bases and J by 5 bases, with 13 bases between. Looked up from germline, CDR1 is MNHNY and CDR2 is SVGAGI (reference sequence). This CDR3 has 15 residues. Here the CDR3 reads CASSYSEGGGTEAFF. The CDR3 DNA follows: TGTGCCAGCAGTTACTCGGAGGGAGGGGGGACTGAAGCTTTCTTT.

The chain combines TRBV5-5 with TRBJ2-7; 13 bases line up with TRBD2. Germline CDR1 reads SGHKS; CDR2 reads YYEKEE (reference sequence). V lost 3 bases to trimming and J lost 6 bases; unmatched junction nucleotides: 9. The CDR3 is 16 amino acids. The CDR3 DNA reads TGTGCCAGCAGCTCCATACGACTAGCGGGAGGTCGCGAGCAGTACTTC. It encodes CASSSIRLAGGREQYF.

The rearrangement uses TRBV5-1 and TRBJ2-3; perhaps TRBD1 as D (6 bases). CDR3 length: 14 residues. V was trimmed by 7 bases and J by 2 bases, leaving 14 bases between them. In germline, CDR1 is SGHRS, CDR2 YFSETQ. CDR3 region: CASQDRDFTDTQYF. Written as DNA, the CDR3 is TGCGCCAGCCAGGACAGAGACTTCACAGATACGCAGTATTTT.

This clone was detected only a few times. V and J are TRBV28 and TRBJ2-7; 8 bases fit TRBD2. This CDR3 is built from 18 residues. V dropped 2 bases and J dropped 2; count of bases not matched to a gene: 14. The germline gives CDR1 MDHEN, CDR2 SYDVKM. This CDR3 is CASSLPRSLAGWAYEQYF. DNA for the CDR3: TGTGCCAGCAGTTTACCTAGGTCCTTAGCGGGATGGGCCTACGAGCAGTACTTC.

This clone came up a few times. This chain connects TRBV14 to TRBJ2-1; tentative D call: TRBD1 (5 bases). Trimming stripped 3 bases from V and 5 bases from J, with 14 bases between. The CDR3 spans 15 residues. Germline lookup yields CDR1 SGHDN and CDR2 FVKESK. CDR3 nucleotides: TGTGCCAGCAGCCACCCGCGTACAGGTAACAATGAGCAGTTCTTC. Protein sequence: CASSHPRTGNNEQFF.

This chain links TRBV10-3 with TRBJ2-1, with 8 bases lining up with TRBD2. The length of the CDR3 is 15 residues. Per the germline V gene, CDR1 is ENHRY and CDR2 is SYGVKD. With 3 bases clipped from V and 9 bases from J, the junction kept 10 bases outside the gene matches. The CDR3 protein is CAISEPGRAGSEQFF. The CDR3 bases are TGTGCCATCAGTGAACCCGGGAGGGCCGGTAGTGAGCAGTTCTTC.

The V gene is TRBV6-5, the J gene TRBJ1-1; D call uncertain. Per germline, CDR1 MNHEY and CDR2 SVGAGI. The CDR3 is 15 amino acids. Trimming cost V 4 bases and J 0 bases, with 12 bases left between them. Here the CDR3 reads CASSSRPTMNTEAFF. CDR3 in DNA: TGTGCCAGCAGTTCCAGGCCCACCATGAACACTGAAGCTTTCTTT.

The V gene is TRBV28, the J gene TRBJ1-2; 11 bases agree with TRBD1. The CDR3 length is 14 residues. The germline gives CDR1 MDHEN, CDR2 SYDVKM. V lost 6 bases to trimming and J lost 4 bases; unmatched junction nucleotides: 4. The CDR3, as DNA: TGTGCCAGCAGCATCGGACAGGGGGCCTATGGCTACACCTTC. It is translated as CASSIGQGAYGYTF.

The V and J genes are TRBV19 and TRBJ2-7; tentatively, D is TRBD2 (6 bases). V lost 0 bases and J 8 bases, leaving 11 bases between the germline ends. Germline CDR1 is LNHDA and CDR2 is SQIVND (reference sequence). This CDR3 region has 13 residues. CDR3 amino acids: CASSIDGGSQQYF. In DNA, the CDR3 is TGTGCCAGTAGTATAGATGGAGGGTCCCAGCAGTACTTC.

This clone was seen more than once but under ten times. This chain connects TRBV5-1 to TRBJ1-1; D gene unclear. The CDR3 spans 14 residues. The germline V and J ends were trimmed by 5 bases and 1 base, with 12 bases remaining between them. In germline, CDR1 is SGHRS, CDR2 YFSETQ. The CDR3 DNA follows: TGCGCCAGCAGGAACCCCTCAGGGAACACTGAAGCTTTCTTT. Encoded protein: CASRNPSGNTEAFF.

The chain links TRBV6-1 to TRBJ2-7; 8 bases are shared with TRBD2. This CDR3 is built from 14 residues. V lost 7 bases and J lost 4; bases outside the gene matches: 9. Per the germline V gene, CDR1 is MNHNS and CDR2 is SASEGT. This CDR3 is CASTLGGGGYEQYF. The CDR3 DNA is TGTGCCAGCACTCTCGGGGGGGGTGGATACGAGCAGTACTTC.

The chain recombines TRBV19 with TRBJ1-6; 9 nucleotides agree with TRBD1. V lost 9 bases to trimming and J lost 10 bases; unmatched junction nucleotides: 10. From germline, CDR1 is LNHDA and CDR2 SQIVND (reference sequence). This CDR3 has 14 amino acids. This CDR3 is CASSGGQGYSPLHF. DNA of the CDR3: TGTGCCAGCAGTGGGGGACAGGGATACTCACCCCTCCACTTT.

The chain uses TRBV7-9 and TRBJ2-1; 12 positions agree with TRBD2. The V segment lost 5 bases and the J segment 6 bases; nucleotides outside the gene matches: 2. Germline V gives CDR1 SEHNR, CDR2 FQNEAQ (reference sequence). The CDR3 is 14 amino acids. CDR3 region: CASSASGRGNEQFF. As DNA, the CDR3 is TGTGCCAGCAGCGCTAGCGGGAGGGGCAATGAGCAGTTCTTC.

V and J are TRBV28 and TRBJ2-2; 8 bases are shared with TRBD1. In germline, CDR1 is MDHEN, CDR2 SYDVKM. The CDR3 sequence is 15 residues long. With 3 bases clipped from V and 5 bases from J, the junction kept 5 bases outside the gene matches. The CDR3 DNA sequence: TGTGCCAGCAGTTTCTCAGGGGGCAAGACCGGGGAGCTGTTTTTT. Its protein is CASSFSGGKTGELFF.

V and J are TRBV25-1 and TRBJ1-1; a weak D match, TRBD1 (6 bases). The CDR3 is 12 amino acids. V lost 6 bases and J lost 11, with 16 bases in between. The germline V gene has CDR1 MGHDK and CDR2 SYGVNS. CDR3 region: CASSRGGREAFF. The CDR3 nucleotides are TGTGCCAGCAGCCGTGGGGGGCGGGAGGCTTTCTTT.

The chain recombines TRBV6-4 with TRBJ2-5, with a possible D match to TRBD2 (6 bases). Germline CDR1 and CDR2: MRHNA and SNTAGT. CDR3 length equals 14 residues. With 7 bases removed from V and 0 bases from J, the gap between germline ends came to 12 bases. The CDR3 loop reads CASMSCGDQETQYF. Here the CDR3 DNA reads TGTGCCAGCATGTCTTGCGGGGACCAAGAGACCCAGTACTTC.

This clone appeared a single time. This rearrangement joins TRBV5-4 to TRBJ2-1; 10 bases fit TRBD1. The CDR3 contains 16 residues. CDR1 is SGHNT, CDR2 YYREEE, per germline (reference sequence). Trimming took 4 bases from V and 5 from J; bases not matched to a gene: 9. CDR3 region: CASSVEGDRGDNEQFF. In nucleotides, the CDR3 is TGTGCCAGCAGCGTGGAGGGGGACAGGGGAGACAATGAGCAGTTCTTC.

The CDR3 DNA reads TGTGCCAGCTCACCACTAGCGGGAGGGCCTCGGGACAATGAGCAGTTCTTC. This translates into CASSPLAGGPRDNEQFF. The chain employs TRBV18 and TRBJ2-1; 11 nucleotides agree with TRBD2. J was trimmed by 5 bases and V by 1 base; bases with no gene match: 7. The CDR3 has 17 amino acids. Germline V lookup: CDR1 KGHSH, CDR2 LQKENI.

The chain employs TRBV5-1 and TRBJ1-1; a weak D match, TRBD1 (5 bases). Deletions cut 6 bases from V and 2 bases from J, with 17 bases between. The germline CDR1 and CDR2 sequences are SGHRS and YFSETQ. The CDR3 totals 15 residues. CDR3 bases: TGCGCCAGCAAGGGGCGAACTACTCAAAACACTGAAGCTTTCTTT. Translated: CASKGRTTQNTEAFF.

In its sample, this clone was seen a few times. This chain uses TRBV9 with TRBJ2-4; the match to TRBD2 covers 14 bases. With V trimmed by 0 bases and J by 1 base, 6 bases remained unmatched. This CDR3 has 19 residues. Germline V gene lookup returns CDR1 SGDLS and CDR2 YYNGEE. The CDR3 here is CASSVDGLAGGRAKNIQYF. CDR3 DNA: TGTGCCAGCAGCGTAGACGGACTAGCGGGAGGTCGGGCCAAAAACATTCAGTACTTC. Drawing the rest from reference TRBV9 and TRBJ2-4, the complete variable domain is DSGVTQTPKHLITATGQRVTLRCSPRSGDLSVYWYQQSLDQGLQFLIQYYNGEERAKGNILERFSAQQFPDLHSELNLSSLELGDSALYFCASSVDGLAGGRAKNIQYFGAGTRLSVL.

The J gene is TRBJ2-3, the V gene TRBV9, with TRBD2 matching 7 bases. Trimming at V came to 0 bases and at J to 3 bases, leaving 4 bases not matched to a gene. There are 15 residues in the CDR3. Germline lookup yields CDR1 SGDLS and CDR2 YYNGEE. This chain's CDR3 is CASSVVGLHTDTQYF. The CDR3 region has the DNA TGTGCCAGCAGCGTAGTGGGACTACATACAGATACGCAGTATTTT. The full variable domain, with the rest looked up from reference TRBV9 and TRBJ2-3, is DSGVTQTPKHLITATGQRVTLRCSPRSGDLSVYWYQQSLDQGLQFLIQYYNGEERAKGNILERFSAQQFPDLHSELNLSSLELGDSALYFCASSVVGLHTDTQYFGPGTRLTVL.

The chain is built from TRBV11-2 and TRBJ2-7; the match to TRBD2 covers 10 bases. The CDR3 is 16 amino acids. Germline V lookup: CDR1 SGHAT, CDR2 FQNNGV. Germline trimming cut 5 bases from V and 3 bases from J; bases unmatched to any gene: 10. CDR3 amino acids: CASSDGLAESYYEQYF. The CDR3, as DNA: TGTGCCAGCAGCGACGGACTAGCGGAATCCTACTACGAGCAGTACTTC.

This clone has just one count. The V call is TRBV6-5, the J call TRBJ2-7; 7 bases map to TRBD2. The CDR3 extends over 13 amino acids. Germline V gene data show CDR1 as MNHEY and CDR2 as SVGAGI. The trim removed 5 bases at V and 7 bases at J, leaving 8 bases unmatched. The CDR3 protein is CASSRGLVWEQYF. The CDR3 DNA sequence: TGTGCCAGCAGTCGCGGACTAGTGTGGGAGCAGTACTTC.

The V gene is TRBV1, the J gene TRBJ1-3. TRBV1 is noted as a pseudogene. CDR3 length: 21 amino acids. CDR3 in DNA: TGCACCAGCAGCCAAGATATCGGAGGAGGGTTAAGCTGCCGCTCCGGAAACACCATATATTTT. This translates into CTSSQDIGGGLSCRSGNTIYF.

CDR3 sequence (DNA): TGTGCCAGCAGACTCACGGTAAACCAAGAGACCCAGTACTTC. It yields the protein CASRLTVNQETQYF. The chain employs TRBV6-6 and TRBJ2-5; no definite D call. The CDR3 extends over 14 amino acids. Germline V CDR1 and CDR2: MNHNY, SVGAGI (reference sequence). V was clipped by 6 bases and J by 0 bases, with 11 bases between them.

This chain uses TRBV28 with TRBJ2-5, with 9 bases matching TRBD1. This CDR3 is built from 20 residues. Germline V gives CDR1 MDHEN, CDR2 SYDVKM. The V gene end was trimmed by 8 bases and the J gene end by 8 bases; junction bases not matched to a gene: 30. The CDR3 nucleotides are TGTGCCAGCGGGTTACCTGTTTCGTCGGCACAGGGGGCCCCTCTTAGAACCCAGTACTTC. Protein: CASGLPVSSAQGAPLRTQYF. Variable domain in full (rest from reference TRBV28 and TRBJ2-5): DVKVTQSSRYLVKRTGEKVFLECVQDMDHENMFWYRQDPGLGLRLIYFSYDVKMKEKGDIPEGYSVSREKKERFSLILESASTNQTSMYLCASGLPVSSAQGAPLRTQYFGPGTRLLVL.

The chain employs TRBV5-6 and TRBJ1-5; D perhaps matches TRBD1 (5 bases). Germline lookup yields CDR1 SGHDT and CDR2 YYEEEE. V was pared by 1 base and J by 1 base, with 9 bases between. The CDR3 has 15 amino acids. The chain's CDR3 is CASSLKGKSNQPQHF. CDR3 bases: TGTGCCAGCAGCTTGAAGGGGAAGAGCAATCAGCCCCAGCATTTT.

This clone has more than one count but fewer than ten. The chain carries TRBV5-1 and TRBJ1-4; D remains ambiguous. V lost 0 bases and J lost 0, with 3 bases in between. This CDR3 region has 14 residues. Germline CDR1 SGHRS, CDR2 YFSETQ. The CDR3 DNA is TGCGCCAGCAGCTTGGTCGCAACTAATGAAAAACTGTTTTTT. Encoded protein: CASSLVATNEKLFF.